The source of this T cell receptor beta chain is a study of blood T cell repertoires in COVID-19. Per germline, CDR1 SGHRS and CDR2 YFSETQ. This CDR3 is 18 amino acids long. Trimming cost V 0 bases and J 2 bases; bases outside gene matches: 14. Some clones are missing from TCRdb's copy, which holds only in-frame ones; the method was immunoSEQ multiplex PCR. The table includes around 260,000 clones, roughly 90% detected once. Material for sequencing was peripheral blood. The chain couples TRBV5-1 to TRBJ2-7, with 7 bases fitting TRBD1. The source of this sequence is a woman between 25 and 40 years old with active or convalescent COVID-19. CDR3 residues: CASSLGDTLGTVTYEQYF. CDR3 DNA: TGCGCCAGCAGCTTGGGGGACACGCTCGGGACAGTCACCTACGAGCAGTACTTC.